Below, 27 T cell receptor beta chains from the same sample are listed, as sequenced in a study of OX40 agonist ivuxolimab in advanced cancers. Repertoires were generated with immunoSEQ multiplex PCR, while TCRdb's copy carries only in-frame clones and drops some. The sample consists of about 34,000 clones, around 90% of them appearing once. This specimen consisted of CD4+ or CD8+ T cells sorted from blood, obtained in a trial of the OX40 agonist ivuxolimab. The receptors here all came from an adult with an advanced solid tumor such as melanoma, head and neck, liver or kidney cancer.

Turning to this clone: At the DNA level, this CDR3 is encoded by other sequences in the same sample as well. The chain combines TRBV20-1 with TRBJ1-2; D uncertain. This CDR3 has 11 amino acids. CDR1 and CDR2 (germline): DFQATT, SNEGSKA (reference sequence). V lost 6 bases and J 6 bases, leaving 11 bases between the germline ends. The CDR3 sequence is CSATSTNGYTF. Here the CDR3 DNA reads TGCAGTGCAACTTCTACGAATGGCTACACCTTC.

This chain connects TRBV6-1 to TRBJ2-1; 7 bases are a match to TRBD2. V shed 6 bases, J shed 6 bases, and the junction held 11 bases outside the gene matches. The CDR3 extends over 15 amino acids. Per the germline V gene, CDR1 is MNHNS and CDR2 is SASEGT. The CDR3 region is CASSGVREWGNEQFF. The DNA of the CDR3 is TGTGCCAGCAGCGGGGTGCGGGAGTGGGGCAATGAGCAGTTCTTC.

The CDR3 DNA is TGTGCCAGCAGTGGACAGGGGGACAATGAGCAGTTCTTC. Translation gives CASSGQGDNEQFF. The chain is built from TRBV6-6 and TRBJ2-1; TRBD1 matches at 10 bases. The CDR3 loop spans 13 amino acids. CDR1 is MNHNY and CDR2 is SVGAGI in the germline V gene (reference sequence). The trim removed 5 bases at V and 5 bases at J, leaving 0 bases unmatched.

The V call is TRBV19, the J call TRBJ2-5; 13 bases map to TRBD2. The V segment lost 6 bases and the J segment 5 bases; nucleotides outside the gene matches: 18. This CDR3 contains 19 residues. From germline, CDR1 is LNHDA and CDR2 SQIVND (reference sequence). The CDR3 DNA follows: TGTGCCAGTAGCCAGACCGGGACTAGCGGGGTCCAAGGCGGGGAGACCCAGTACTTC. It specifies CASSQTGTSGVQGGETQYF.

This clone was found once. The chain is built from TRBV19 and TRBJ1-6, with a tentative D call TRBD1 (6 bases). Trimming stripped 5 bases from V and 9 bases from J, with 11 bases between. CDR1 is LNHDA, CDR2 SQIVND, per germline (reference sequence). This CDR3 contains 13 residues. The CDR3: CASSLGQFSPLHF. The CDR3 DNA sequence: TGTGCCAGTAGTCTTGGACAGTTTTCACCCCTCCACTTT. Full variable domain (rest looked up from reference TRBV19 and TRBJ1-6): DGGITQSPKYLFRKEGQNVTLSCEQNLNHDAMYWYRQDPGQGLRLIYYSQIVNDFQKGDIAEGYSVSREKKESFPLTVTSAQKNPTAFYLCASSLGQFSPLHFGNGTRLTVT.

The J gene is TRBJ2-2, the V gene TRBV2; the match to TRBD2 covers 15 bases. CDR3 length equals 15 residues. Germline lookup yields CDR1 SNHLY and CDR2 FYNNEI. V was pared by 7 bases and J by 6 bases, with 3 bases of the junction left unmatched. The CDR3 DNA is TGTGCCAGCACCTGGACTAGCGGGGGGGCCGGGGAGCTGTTTTTT. Translated, it gives CASTWTSGGAGELFF.

This rearrangement joins TRBV4-2 to TRBJ1-2; TRBD1 might be the D (6 bases). The germline V and J ends were trimmed by 1 base and 5 bases, with 17 bases remaining between them. The germline gives CDR1 LGHNA, CDR2 YNFKEQ. CDR3 size: 16 residues. DNA of the CDR3: TGTGCCAGCAGCCAAGTTGAGGGACACTCCACATATGGCTACACCTTC. Protein product: CASSQVEGHSTYGYTF.

This clone was recorded only once. The chain carries TRBV18 and TRBJ2-5; possibly TRBD1 for D (5 bases). Per germline, CDR1 KGHSH and CDR2 LQKENI. Deletions cut 6 bases from V and 2 bases from J, with 10 bases between. The CDR3 is 13 residues long. The CDR3 coding sequence is TGTGCCAGCTCGACGACAGTACAAGAGACCCAGTACTTC. This codes for CASSTTVQETQYF.

The rearrangement links TRBV10-2 to TRBJ2-1; TRBD2 matches 8 bases. Germline values: CDR1 WSHSY, CDR2 SAAADI. V lost 3 bases, J lost 3 bases, and 13 bases stayed unmatched. The CDR3 has 18 amino acids. The CDR3 protein is CASSEWIASGQNYNEQFF. The CDR3 coding sequence is TGCGCCAGCAGTGAATGGATTGCTAGCGGGCAGAACTACAATGAGCAGTTCTTC.

V usage is TRBV19 and J usage is TRBJ1-2; D is ambiguous. Germline lookup yields CDR1 LNHDA and CDR2 SQIVND (reference sequence). The V end lost 4 bases, the J end lost 2 bases, and 2 bases lay between the germline ends. The CDR3 runs 11 residues. The CDR3 sequence: CASSSNYGYTF. The CDR3 bases are TGTGCCAGTAGTAGCAACTATGGCTACACCTTC.

The chain is built from TRBV30 and TRBJ1-1; D unresolved. CDR1 and CDR2 (germline): GTSNPN, SVGIG (reference sequence). The V gene lost 1 base and the J gene lost 0 bases, with 12 bases spanning the gap. This CDR3 has 15 residues. The CDR3 loop is CAWSALTRMNTEAFF. The CDR3 nucleotides are TGTGCCTGGAGTGCGCTCACCAGGATGAACACTGAAGCTTTCTTT.

The chain couples TRBV4-3 to TRBJ2-5, with D tentatively TRBD1 (6 bases). V was trimmed by 1 base and J by 1 base, leaving 13 bases between them. Germline lookup yields CDR1 LGHNA and CDR2 YSLEER. This CDR3 spans 16 amino acids. DNA for the CDR3: TGCGCCAGCAGCCAAGGCAACAGGGCCCCCCAAGAGACCCAGTACTTC. It translates to CASSQGNRAPQETQYF.

In DNA, the CDR3 is TGTGCCAGCGCCTTTAGGGACTCGAAAGATACGCAGTATTTT. It encodes CASAFRDSKDTQYF. The chain uses TRBV7-6 and TRBJ2-3; weak D call: TRBD2 (6 bases). This CDR3 region has 14 residues. Germline V gives CDR1 SGHVS, CDR2 FNYEAQ. Trimming took off 8 bases at V and 5 bases at J, with 17 bases between the two ends.

The chain couples TRBV28 to TRBJ1-2; tentatively, D is TRBD1 (6 bases). The CDR3 runs 12 residues. Germline CDR1 is MDHEN and CDR2 is SYDVKM. Trimming stripped 2 bases from V and 7 bases from J, with 8 bases between. The CDR3 protein is CASSLRDIGYTF. In DNA form, the CDR3 reads TGTGCCAGCAGTTTAAGGGACATTGGCTACACCTTC.

This clone has just a few counts. Because the CDR3 is missing its conserved closing phenylalanine or tryptophan, this is likely a read error. The limits of the CDR3 on the DNA are not certain, so only TCRdb's listed CDR3 is given. V gene TRBV21-1 combines with J gene TRBJ1-3; TRBD1, the table's D call, was not compared with the DNA. TRBV21-1 is flagged as a pseudogene. The CDR3 is 12 residues long, counting both termini. This chain's CDR3 is CASSLRTGTALL.

The rearrangement joins TRBV5-1 to TRBJ2-1, with 7 bases lining up with TRBD1. The V gene end was trimmed by 4 bases and the J gene end by 5 bases; junction bases not matched to a gene: 9. The germline V gene has CDR1 SGHRS and CDR2 YFSETQ. The CDR3 is made up of 15 amino acids. CDR3 DNA sequence: TGCGCCAGCAGCGCCGGGGACAGAATTAACAATGAGCAGTTCTTC. It translates to CASSAGDRINNEQFF.

The chain couples TRBV4-1 to TRBJ2-6, with D possibly matching TRBD2 (6 bases). CDR3 length equals 21 residues. The V and J ends lost 1 base and 0 bases respectively, with 22 bases between them. Germline lookup yields CDR1 MGHRA and CDR2 YSYEKL. CDR3 in DNA: TGCGCCAGCAGCCAAGGTCGGGCGGGGCTTTTAAAGAACTCTGGGGCCAACGTCCTGACTTTC. It codes for CASSQGRAGLLKNSGANVLTF.

The chain recombines TRBV10-2 with TRBJ2-3; a possible D gene is TRBD2 (5 bases). The CDR3 totals 14 residues. The germline V gene has CDR1 WSHSY and CDR2 SAAADI. Trimming pared 5 bases from V and 1 base from J, leaving 10 bases between. The CDR3 coding sequence is TGCGCCAGCAGTCGCGGGCAGGGCACAGATACGCAGTATTTT. Translated: CASSRGQGTDTQYF.

The V call is TRBV5-1, the J call TRBJ2-7; no firm D call. Trimming left V 4 bases short and J 4 bases short, with 6 bases between. The CDR3 loop spans 11 amino acids. Germline loops: CDR1 SGHRS, CDR2 YFSETQ. The chain's CDR3 is CASSPGYEQYF. CDR3 nucleotides: TGCGCCAGCAGCCCAGGTTACGAGCAGTACTTC. The variable domain in full, with the rest retrieved from reference TRBV5-1 and TRBJ2-7, is KAGVTQTPRYLIKTRGQQVTLSCSPISGHRSVSWYQQTPGQGLQFLFEYFSETQRNKGNFPGRFSGRQFSNSRSEMNVSTLELGDSALYLCASSPGYEQYFGPGTRLTVT.

This sequence joins TRBV19 and TRBJ1-5; 7 bases align to TRBD1. The V segment lost 1 base and the J segment 0 bases; nucleotides outside the gene matches: 6. Germline V lookup: CDR1 LNHDA, CDR2 SQIVND (reference sequence). The CDR3 is 17 residues long. The CDR3 DNA reads as TGTGCCAGTAGTATAGGCAGGGGGGAGAATAGCAATCAGCCCCAGCATTTT. Translated: CASSIGRGENSNQPQHF.

This chain uses TRBV27 with TRBJ2-2; the match to TRBD2 covers 9 bases. The V gene end was trimmed by 7 bases and the J gene end by 7 bases; junction bases not matched to a gene: 7. CDR1 is MNHEY, CDR2 SMNVEV, per germline (reference sequence). CDR3 size: 14 residues. DNA of the CDR3: TGTGCCAGCAATATAGCGGGAGCCGTCGGGGAGCTGTTTTTT. Protein: CASNIAGAVGELFF.

The count of this clone is one. The chain recombines TRBV29-1 with TRBJ2-7; D call uncertain. This CDR3 has 11 residues. Per the germline V gene, CDR1 is SQVTM and CDR2 is ANQGSEA. V was trimmed by 6 bases and J by 4 bases, leaving 10 bases between them. CDR3 in DNA: TGCAGCGTCCAGACTGTATACGAGCAGTACTTC. Amino acid sequence: CSVQTVYEQYF.

The J gene is TRBJ2-2, the V gene TRBV14; D perhaps matches TRBD2 (5 bases). The V and J ends lost 4 bases and 5 bases respectively, with 14 bases between them. This CDR3 has 15 residues. Germline-derived CDR1 and CDR2 are SGHDN and FVKESK. DNA for the CDR3: TGTGCCAGCAGCCTAAGGGTGTCGGGGACCGGGGAGCTGTTTTTT. It codes for CASSLRVSGTGELFF.

The chain combines TRBV28 with TRBJ1-2; D uncertain. CDR3 size: 15 residues. V lost 6 bases, J lost 1 base, and 15 bases lay in between. Germline CDR1 and CDR2: MDHEN and SYDVKM. In nucleotides, the CDR3 is TGTGCCAGCAGCCCAAGGGAGATTGTTAACTATGGCTACACCTTC. Amino acids: CASSPREIVNYGYTF.

The V gene is TRBV14, the J gene TRBJ2-5, with 8 bases lining up with TRBD1. Germline CDR1 SGHDN, CDR2 FVKESK. This CDR3 has 15 amino acids. The trim removed 3 bases at V and 2 bases at J, leaving 5 bases unmatched. The DNA of the CDR3 is TGTGCCAGCAGCCAGGACTGGACAGGGCAAGAGACCCAGTACTTC. This translates into CASSQDWTGQETQYF.

The rearrangement joins TRBV7-9 to TRBJ2-1, with D tentatively TRBD2 (7 bases). Germline CDR1 SEHNR, CDR2 FQNEAQ (reference sequence). V was trimmed by 7 bases and J by 3 bases, leaving 16 bases between them. This CDR3 is 15 amino acids long. CDR3 region: CASTIGGGGYNEQFF. The CDR3 DNA is TGTGCCAGCACCATAGGGGGGGGAGGCTACAATGAGCAGTTCTTC. Looking up the rest from reference TRBV7-9 and TRBJ2-1 gives the full variable domain: DTGVSQNPRHKITKRGQNVTFRCDPISEHNRLYWYRQTLGQGPEFLTYFQNEAQLEKSRLLSDRFSAERPKGSFSTLEIQRTEQGDSAMYLCASTIGGGGYNEQFFGPGTRLTVL.

V gene TRBV5-6 combines with J gene TRBJ2-5, with 9 positions matching TRBD1. Germline values: CDR1 SGHDT, CDR2 YYEEEE. The V gene end was trimmed by 3 bases and the J gene end by 6 bases; junction bases not matched to a gene: 6. The CDR3 length is 14 residues. CDR3: CASSSGTGMKTQYF. CDR3 nucleotide sequence: TGTGCCAGCAGCTCAGGGACAGGGATGAAGACCCAGTACTTC.